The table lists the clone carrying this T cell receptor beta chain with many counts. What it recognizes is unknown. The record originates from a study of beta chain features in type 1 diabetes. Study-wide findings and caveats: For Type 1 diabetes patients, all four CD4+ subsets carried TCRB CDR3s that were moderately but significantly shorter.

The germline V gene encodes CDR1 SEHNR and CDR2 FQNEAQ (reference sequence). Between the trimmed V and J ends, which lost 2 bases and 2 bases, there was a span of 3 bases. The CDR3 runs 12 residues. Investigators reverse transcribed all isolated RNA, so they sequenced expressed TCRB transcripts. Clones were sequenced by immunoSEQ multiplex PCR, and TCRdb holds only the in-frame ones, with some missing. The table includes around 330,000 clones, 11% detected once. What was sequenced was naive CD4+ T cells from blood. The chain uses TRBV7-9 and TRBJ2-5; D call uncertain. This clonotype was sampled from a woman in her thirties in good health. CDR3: CASSLHQETQYF. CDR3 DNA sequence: TGTGCCAGCAGCTTACATCAAGAGACCCAGTACTTC.